Listed below are T cell receptor beta chains from one sample, sequenced in a study of cytomegalovirus exposure and HLA in healthy donors. Measured with immunoSEQ multiplex PCR; TCRdb has only the in-frame clones, and not every one. The data show 110,000 or so clones, about 78% seen once. Input material: PBMCs. These TCRs come from a woman in her 30s in good health and CMV-seropositive. Both conserved end residues are part of each CDR3. A D gene is named only where the DNA matches it firmly. Expanded clones are given a class, and other clones once, few, many or no size at all.

abundance | j_gene | d_gene | v_gene | CDR3nt | CDR3aa
few | TRBJ1-4 | NA | TRBV6-4 | TGTGCCAGCAGGGGCGAGGAAAAACTGTTTTTT | CASRGEEKLFF
NA | TRBJ1-1 | NA | TRBV9 | TGTGCCAGCAGCGTAGAGGGGGTCCCCAACACTGAAGCTTTCTTT | CASSVEGVPNTEAFF
NA | TRBJ1-2 | TRBD1 | TRBV27 | TGTGCCAGCAGTTTAGACAGGGGGACCTATGGCTACACCTTC | CASSLDRGTYGYTF
NA | TRBJ1-2 | TRBD1 | TRBV10-3 | TGTGCCATCGGGGGACAGGGAGGGAACTATGGCTACACCTTC | CAIGGQGGNYGYTF
once | TRBJ1-3 | NA | TRBV9 | TGTGCCAGCAGCGTAGAAGTGGGGAGATGCTCTGGAAACACCATATATTTT | CASSVEVGRCSGNTIYF
NA | TRBJ1-1 | NA | TRBV5-4 | TGTGCCAGCAGCCGGGACACCTTAGATACTGAAGCTTTCTTT | CASSRDTLDTEAFF
NA | TRBJ1-1 | NA | TRBV19 | TGTGCCAGTAGTCTCCAATCGGGGTTTAACACTGAGGCTTTCTTT | CASSLQSGFNTEAFF
NA | TRBJ1-3 | NA | TRBV6-5 | TGTGCCAGCAGACCACCAGGAAGCTCTGGAAACACCATATATTTT | CASRPPGSSGNTIYF
few | TRBJ2-3 | TRBD2 | TRBV9 | TGTGCCAGCAGCTCTCGGGGGACTAGCAGTGCGCAGTATTTT | CASSSRGTSSAQYF
few | TRBJ1-1 | NA | TRBV5-1 | TGCGCCAGCACCAAAGAGGGGGAAGCAGGGACTGAAGCTTTCTTT | CASTKEGEAGTEAFF
NA | TRBJ2-1 | TRBD2 | TRBV25-1 | TGTGCCAGCACTCCTAGCGGGTTGTCCTACAATGAGCAGTTCTTC | CASTPSGLSYNEQFF
NA | TRBJ2-5 | TRBD2 | TRBV7-2 | TGTGCCAGCAGCTTAGTTTCGGGACTAGCGGTAGAGACCCAGTACTTC | CASSLVSGLAVETQYF
NA | TRBJ1-5 | NA | TRBV19 | TGTGCCAGTACCGAGGCCCAGCCAGGGCAGCCCCAGCATTTT | CASTEAQPGQPQHF
NA | TRBJ1-2 | TRBD1 | TRBV6-1 | TGTGCCAGCAGTGAAGCAGGGGGACAGGGGCGCGGCTATGGCTACACCTTC | CASSEAGGQGRGYGYTF
NA | TRBJ2-6 | NA | TRBV10-3 | TGTGCCATCAGTGAGAAGGTCGAGACTAGCTCTGGGGCCAACGTCCTGACTTTC | CAISEKVETSSGANVLTF
few | TRBJ1-1 | TRBD1 | TRBV18 | TGTGCCAGCTCACGGAGTGGGACAGACGAAGCTTTCTTT | CASSRSGTDEAFF
NA | TRBJ1-1 | NA | TRBV14 | TGTGCCAGCAGCCAGAGGACAGTGAACACTGAAGCTTTCTTT | CASSQRTVNTEAFF
once | TRBJ1-5 | NA | TRBV30 | TGTGCCTGGAGTGTCTCGGACAAAACTTATCAGCCCCAGCATTTT | CAWSVSDKTYQPQHF
NA | TRBJ2-4 | TRBD2 | TRBV7-8 | TGTGCCAGCAGCTTAAGGACTAGCGGAGGGGGGGGCAAAAACATTCAGTACTTC | CASSLRTSGGGGKNIQYF
NA | TRBJ1-5 | NA | TRBV5-4 | TGTGCCAGCAGCCGGGGGGGTCAGCCCCAGCATTTT | CASSRGGQPQHF
NA | TRBJ2-5 | TRBD2 | TRBV5-6 | TGTGCCAGCAGCCCAGCTAGCGGGGGAAAGACCCAGTACTTC | CASSPASGGKTQYF
few | TRBJ2-3 | TRBD2 | TRBV11-3 | TGTGCCAGCAGCTTCTTACTAGCGGGCGGCCGAAGGAGCACAGATACGCAGTATTTT | CASSFLLAGGRRSTDTQYF
NA | TRBJ2-2 | TRBD2 | TRBV6-1 | TGTGCCAGCAGTGGACTAGCGGGGGATTCGAACACCGGGGAGCTGTTTTTT | CASSGLAGDSNTGELFF
once | TRBJ1-2 | NA | TRBV5-4 | TGTGCCAGCAGCTGGTCCCTGGGGCCAGAGATCGGTGGCTACACCTTC | CASSWSLGPEIGGYTF
NA | TRBJ2-3 | TRBD2 | TRBV5-1 | TGCGCCAGCAGCTCAATTCCCGGACTAGCGGATACGCAGTATTTT | CASSSIPGLADTQYF
once | TRBJ1-4 | TRBD1 | TRBV25-1 | TGTGCCAGCAGTGAGGGAGACAGGGGATTTGAAAAACTGTTTTTT | CASSEGDRGFEKLFF
NA | TRBJ2-5 | NA | TRBV6-5 | TGTGCCAGCAGTTACTCCAGATACGAAGAGACCCAGTACTTC | CASSYSRYEETQYF
NA | TRBJ2-4 | TRBD1 | TRBV2 | TGTGCCAGCAGTGAAGAACAGGGGGCGCGAGGGGGCTTC | CASSEEQGARGGF
NA | TRBJ1-1 | TRBD1 | TRBV5-1 | TGCGCCAGCAGCTCGGGGGGGACAGCGAACACTGAAGCTTTCTTT | CASSSGGTANTEAFF
NA | TRBJ2-7 | TRBD2 | TRBV7-6 | TGTGCCAGCAGCTTAGCTGGACTAGCGGGGGACCACGAGCAGTACTTC | CASSLAGLAGDHEQYF
few | TRBJ2-7 | TRBD2 | TRBV5-1 | TGCGCCAGCAGCGCCGGGACTAGCGGCTACGAGCAGTACTTC | CASSAGTSGYEQYF
NA | TRBJ1-4 | TRBD1 | TRBV13 | TGTGCCAGCAGCAAAATACAGGGGACCAATGAAAAACTGTTTTTT | CASSKIQGTNEKLFF
few | TRBJ2-1 | TRBD2 | TRBV30 | TGTGCCTCGACCGGGACTAGCGGAGTAGAGGGTGAGCAGTTCTTC | CASTGTSGVEGEQFF
few | TRBJ1-1 | NA | TRBV18 | TGTGCCAGCCGGCCCGGGACAAATGTCACTGAAGCTTTCTTT | CASRPGTNVTEAFF
NA | TRBJ2-1 | NA | TRBV21-1 | TGTGCCAGCAGCAAAGTCCGGCGGGAGAGCTCCTACAATGAGCAGTTCTTC | CASSKVRRESSYNEQFF
NA | TRBJ2-3 | TRBD2 | TRBV10-1 | TGCGCCAGCAGTGAGGGGACTAGCGGGGGGTCAGATACGCAGTATTTT | CASSEGTSGGSDTQYF
NA | TRBJ2-5 | TRBD2 | TRBV9 | TGTGCCAGCAGCGTAGGCTCTAGCGGGAGTAAGCCCCAGTACTTC | CASSVGSSGSKPQYF